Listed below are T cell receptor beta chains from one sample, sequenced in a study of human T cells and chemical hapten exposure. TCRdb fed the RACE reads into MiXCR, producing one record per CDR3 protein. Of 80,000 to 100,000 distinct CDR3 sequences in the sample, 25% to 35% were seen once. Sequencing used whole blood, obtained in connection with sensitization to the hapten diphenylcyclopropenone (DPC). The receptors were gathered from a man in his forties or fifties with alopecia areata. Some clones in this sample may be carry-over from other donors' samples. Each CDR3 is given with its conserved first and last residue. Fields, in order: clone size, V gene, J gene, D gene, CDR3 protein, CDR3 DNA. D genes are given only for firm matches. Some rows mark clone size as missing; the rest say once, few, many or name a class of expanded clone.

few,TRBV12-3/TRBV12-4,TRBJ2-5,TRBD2,CASSLMGLAVPETQYF,TGTGCCAGCAGTTTAATGGGACTAGCGGTGCCAGAGACCCAGTACTTC
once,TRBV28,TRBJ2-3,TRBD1,CASSLIMGQNTGSTDTQYF,TGTGCCAGCAGTTTAATCATGGGACAGAACACCGGGAGCACAGATACGCAGTATTTT
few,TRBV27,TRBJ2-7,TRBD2,CASSPRLASYYEQYF,TGTGCCAGCAGTCCCCGACTAGCGTCCTACTACGAGCAGTACTTC
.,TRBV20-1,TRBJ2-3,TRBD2,CSARREFTDTQYF,TGCAGTGCTAGGCGGGAGTTCACAGATACGCAGTATTTT
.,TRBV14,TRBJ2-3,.,CASSQRGPTDTQYF,TGTGCCAGCAGCCAAAGGGGCCCCACAGATACGCAGTATTTT
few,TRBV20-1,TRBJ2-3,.,CSARWWGDTSTDTQYF,TGCAGTGCTAGATGGTGGGGGGACACAAGCACAGATACGCAGTATTTT
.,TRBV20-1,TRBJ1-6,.,CSARDYGAPAGNSPLHF,TGCAGTGCTAGAGATTATGGGGCCCCAGCCGGGAATTCACCCCTCCACTTT
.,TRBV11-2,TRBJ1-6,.,CASRFFRDGNSPLHF,TGTGCCAGCAGGTTTTTCCGGGACGGGAATTCACCCCTCCACTTT
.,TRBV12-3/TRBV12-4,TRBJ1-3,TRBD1,CASRSPGTGLGNTIYF,TGTGCCAGCAGGTCCCCCGGGACAGGGCTTGGAAACACCATATATTTT
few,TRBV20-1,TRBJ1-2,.,CSARDGAGYTF,TGCAGTGCTAGAGATGGGGCCGGCTACACCTTC
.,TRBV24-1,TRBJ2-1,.,CATRAPRRNEQFF,TGTGCCACCAGAGCCCCCCGGAGGAATGAGCAGTTCTTC
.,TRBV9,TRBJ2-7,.,CASSVGGGATYEQYF,TGTGCCAGCAGCGTAGGAGGGGGAGCTACTTACGAGCAGTACTTC
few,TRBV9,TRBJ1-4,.,CASSVGVAEEKLFF,TGTGCCAGCAGCGTAGGGGTCGCAGAAGAAAAACTGTTTTTT
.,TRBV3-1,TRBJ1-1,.,CASSQIARRNTEAFF,TGTGCCAGCAGCCAAATTGCCCGGCGGAACACTGAAGCTTTCTTT
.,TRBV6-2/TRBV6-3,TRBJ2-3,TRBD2,CASSNPSGRVTDTQYF,TGTGCCAGCAGTAATCCTAGCGGGAGGGTTACAGATACGCAGTATTTT
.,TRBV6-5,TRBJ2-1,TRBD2,CASRPGLAGLGVNEQFF,TGTGCCAGCAGACCGGGACTAGCGGGACTCGGGGTAAATGAGCAGTTCTTC
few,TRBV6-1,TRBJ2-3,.,CASSEMKRDSQYF,TGTGCCAGCAGTGAAATGAAACGGGATTCTCAGTATTTT
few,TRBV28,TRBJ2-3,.,CASRTRIGLSTDTQYF,TGTGCCAGCAGGACGAGGATTGGTTTGTCGACAGATACGCAGTATTTT
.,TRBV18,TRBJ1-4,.,CASSPGTRNEKLFF,TGTGCCAGCTCACCAGGGACACGAAATGAAAAACTGTTTTTT
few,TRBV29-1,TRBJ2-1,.,CSYHLAWGANEQFF,TGCAGCTACCATCTAGCGTGGGGGGCCAATGAGCAGTTCTTC
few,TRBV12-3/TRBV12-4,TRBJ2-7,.,CASVSGYEQYF,TGTGCCAGCGTGTCCGGCTACGAGCAGTACTTC
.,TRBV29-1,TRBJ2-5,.,CSGDRDGQETQYF,TGCAGCGGGGACCGGGACGGTCAAGAGACCCAGTACTTC
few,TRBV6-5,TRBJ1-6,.,CASSYSKASPLHF,TGTGCCAGCAGTTACTCGAAGGCTTCACCCCTCCACTTT
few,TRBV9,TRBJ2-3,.,CASSVVNGRSLDTQYF,TGTGCCAGCAGCGTAGTTAACGGTCGTTCTTTGGATACGCAGTATTTT
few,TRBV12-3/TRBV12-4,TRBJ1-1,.,CASTSGQMNTEAFF,TGTGCCAGCACTTCGGGGCAAATGAACACTGAAGCTTTCTTT